Listed here are 26 T cell receptor beta chains from one sample, sequenced in a study of T cell repertoires in cytomegalovirus infection. TCRdb called the reads again in MiXCR, with one record for every CDR3 protein. The sample lists more than 95,000 distinct CDR3 sequences, over 30% seen once, with roughly 53% in the top ten. These TCRs are of unknown antigen specificity. The input for sequencing was CD8+ T cells from cultured PBMCs, taken from culture after CMV antigen stimulation. These receptors were obtained from a human donor in good health (CMV status not recorded). Some clones in this sample may be carry-over from other donors' samples.

This clonotype was recorded at least ten times. The chain has TRBV6-2 or TRBV6-3 and TRBJ1-1, with D possibly matching TRBD1 (5 bases). Trimming pared 5 bases from V and 5 bases from J, leaving 21 bases between. The CDR3 has 16 amino acids. CDR1 MNHEY and CDR2 SVGEGT come from the germline V gene. The DNA for the CDR3 is TGTGCCAGCAGTCGGTCGGGACTACCGCCTGGAACTGAAGCTTTCTTT. This translates into CASSRSGLPPGTEAFF.

V and J are TRBV20-1 and TRBJ1-1; 8 nucleotides agree with TRBD1. V shed 3 bases and J 10 bases; nucleotides not matched to a gene: 13. The CDR3 length is 14 residues. From germline, CDR1 is DFQATT and CDR2 SNEGSKA (reference sequence). CDR3 in amino acids: CSASNRDRSFGAFF. The CDR3 DNA sequence: TGCAGTGCTAGTAACCGGGACAGGAGCTTCGGAGCTTTCTTT.

The chain couples TRBV14 to TRBJ1-1, with a possible D match to TRBD1 (5 bases). Trimming removed 1 base at V and 6 bases at J, with 18 bases between. Per germline, CDR1 SGHDN and CDR2 FVKESK. The CDR3 extends over 16 amino acids. The chain's CDR3 is CASSQAAGRASSEAFF. The CDR3 coding sequence is TGTGCCAGCAGCCAAGCTGCGGGCAGGGCAAGCTCTGAAGCTTTCTTT.

The rearrangement joins TRBV11-1 to TRBJ2-7; D unresolved. Germline V gene lookup returns CDR1 SGHAT and CDR2 FQDESV (reference sequence). The V end lost 5 bases, the J end lost 0 bases, and 14 bases lay between the germline ends. This CDR3 comprises 15 residues. CDR3 residues: CASSPRRVSSYEQYF. As DNA, the CDR3 is TGTGCCAGCAGCCCACGCCGGGTCAGCTCCTACGAGCAGTACTTC.

This clonotype has at least ten counts. The chain joins TRBV27 to TRBJ2-2; TRBD1 might be the D (6 bases). V lost 8 bases to trimming and J lost 3 bases, with 13 bases between them. The CDR3 totals 14 residues. The V gene's germline CDR1 is MNHEY and CDR2 SMNVEV (reference sequence). This CDR3 is CASRSQGYTGELFF. In DNA form, the CDR3 reads TGTGCCAGCCGTTCGCAGGGGTACACCGGGGAGCTGTTTTTT.

The chain links TRBV27 to TRBJ2-3; no clear D. This CDR3 spans 18 amino acids. V gave up 2 bases and J gave up 2 bases, with 20 bases separating them. The germline gives CDR1 MNHEY, CDR2 SMNVEV (reference sequence). The CDR3 region has the DNA TGTGCCAGCAGTTTAAGTCCACTCCCCCGAACCTCCACAGATACGCAGTATTTT. Translating it yields CASSLSPLPRTSTDTQYF.

This clonotype was counted between two and nine times. The chain couples TRBV4-3 to TRBJ2-2; 8 positions match TRBD2. Germline V CDR1 and CDR2: LGHNA, YSLEER. The CDR3 consists of 16 residues. Trimming cost V 1 base and J 5 bases; bases outside gene matches: 6. Here the CDR3 DNA reads TGCGCCAGCAGCCAAGTACCGGGGGGGGTAACCGGGGAGCTGTTTTTT. It translates to CASSQVPGGVTGELFF.

The CDR3 protein is CASSPPLMFSSGDTQYF. CDR3 nucleotides: TGTGCCAGCAGTCCCCCGCTTATGTTTTCTTCGGGAGATACGCAGTATTTT. V is TRBV6-2 or TRBV6-3 and J is TRBJ2-3; unclear D gene. The V gene's germline CDR1 is MNHEY and CDR2 SVGEGT. This CDR3 spans 17 amino acids. V was cut by 5 bases and J by 5 bases, with 23 bases left in between.

In its sample, this clonotype was seen a few times. This chain links TRBV7-9 with TRBJ2-7; TRBD1 aligns across 7 bases. V shed 4 bases and J 3 bases; nucleotides not matched to a gene: 3. From germline, CDR1 is SEHNR and CDR2 FQNEAQ (reference sequence). The CDR3 is 13 residues long. The CDR3 here is CASSWDRLYEQYF. The CDR3 region has the DNA TGTGCCAGCAGCTGGGACAGACTCTACGAGCAGTACTTC. Together with reference TRBV7-9 and TRBJ2-7, the CDR3 gives the full variable domain: DTGVSQNPRHKITKRGQNVTFRCDPISEHNRLYWYRQTLGQGPEFLTYFQNEAQLEKSRLLSDRFSAERPKGSFSTLEIQRTEQGDSAMYLCASSWDRLYEQYFGPGTRLTVT.

Here the CDR3 DNA reads TGTGCCAGCAGTCCTGACGGGGGATTCTGCGAGCAGTACTTC. Amino acids: CASSPDGGFCEQYF. The chain carries TRBV5-7 and TRBJ2-7, with TRBD2 as a possible D gene (6 bases). TRBV5-7 has ORF status, its function being uncertain. There are 14 residues in the CDR3. Deletions cut 5 bases from V and 6 bases from J, with 18 bases between.

This clonotype was recorded a few times. V is TRBV12-3 or TRBV12-4 and J is TRBJ1-2; 8 bases map to TRBD1. Trimming at V came to 4 bases and at J to 4 bases, leaving 5 bases not matched to a gene. The CDR3 covers 14 residues. For the CDR3, the DNA is TGTGCCAGCAGTTCAGGGGGCAGGGTCTATGGCTACACCTTC. It specifies CASSSGGRVYGYTF.

This clonotype was seen a few times. This chain joins TRBV5-4 and TRBJ1-2; D gene uncertain. The ends were cut back, 0 bases at V and 4 bases at J, with 16 bases in the middle. The germline gives CDR1 SGHNT, CDR2 YYREEE (reference sequence). This CDR3 has 16 amino acids. DNA for the CDR3: TGTGCCAGCAGCTTGGGTGGCACGAATGCGGTCTATGGCTACACCTTC. It encodes CASSLGGTNAVYGYTF.

V usage is TRBV5-1 and J usage is TRBJ2-7, with TRBD2 matching 10 bases. The CDR3 sequence is 14 residues long. J lost 7 bases, V lost 4 bases, and 8 bases had no gene match. The germline V gene has CDR1 SGHRS and CDR2 YFSETQ. This CDR3 reads CASSPGLAMGEQYF. As DNA, the CDR3 is TGCGCCAGCAGCCCGGGACTAGCGATGGGGGAGCAGTACTTC.

For the CDR3, the DNA is TGTGCCAGCAGTTTAAGGCTAGCGGGGGGATACCAGGGCTACGAGCAGTACTTC. Residues: CASSLRLAGGYQGYEQYF. The chain links TRBV12-3 or TRBV12-4 to TRBJ2-7, with 11 bases lining up with TRBD2. The CDR3 consists of 18 residues. With V trimmed by 2 bases and J by 3 bases, 12 bases remained unmatched.

This clonotype has a handful of counts. The chain employs TRBV7-6 and TRBJ2-3; D remains ambiguous. The germline V gene has CDR1 SGHVS and CDR2 FNYEAQ. This CDR3 contains 16 residues. V lost 2 bases and J lost 4, with 16 bases in between. The CDR3: CASSLYPPGPADTQYF. As DNA, the CDR3 is TGTGCCAGCAGCTTATATCCCCCAGGTCCGGCAGATACGCAGTATTTT. Full variable domain (rest looked up from reference TRBV7-6 and TRBJ2-3): GAGVSQSPRYKVTKRGQDVALRCDPISGHVSLYWYRQALGQGPEFLTYFNYEAQQDKSGLPNDRFSAERPEGSISTLTIQRTEQRDSAMYRCASSLYPPGPADTQYFGPGTRLTVL.

This clonotype has ten or more counts. The chain carries TRBV7-2 and TRBJ2-1; unclear D gene. This CDR3 comprises 12 residues. V gave up 4 bases and J gave up 2 bases, with 3 bases separating them. CDR1 and CDR2 from the germline V gene are SGHTA and FQGNSA. CDR3 amino acids: CASSSPYNEQFF. In DNA form, the CDR3 reads TGTGCCAGCAGCTCCCCCTACAATGAGCAGTTCTTC.

This clonotype was observed a few times. V and J are TRBV7-6 and TRBJ2-1; D tentatively reads TRBD1 or TRBD2 (6 bases each). The CDR3 spans 16 residues. Trimming took off 2 bases at V and 0 bases at J, with 11 bases between the two ends. Germline V gene lookup returns CDR1 SGHVS and CDR2 FNYEAQ. CDR3 in DNA: TGTGCCAGCAGCTTATGGGGGGCTAGCTCCTACAATGAGCAGTTCTTC. This gives the protein CASSLWGASSYNEQFF.

The V gene is TRBV7-9, the J gene TRBJ1-2, with 10 bases fitting TRBD1. The CDR3 totals 15 residues. V was clipped by 4 bases and J by 6 bases; unmatched bases: 8. Germline V lookup: CDR1 SEHNR, CDR2 FQNEAQ (reference sequence). CDR3 amino acids: CASSWGQGRENGYTF. In DNA, the CDR3 is TGTGCCAGCAGCTGGGGACAGGGGCGTGAGAATGGCTACACCTTC. Full variable domain (rest looked up from reference TRBV7-9 and TRBJ1-2): DTGVSQNPRHKITKRGQNVTFRCDPISEHNRLYWYRQTLGQGPEFLTYFQNEAQLEKSRLLSDRFSAERPKGSFSTLEIQRTEQGDSAMYLCASSWGQGRENGYTFGSGTRLTVV.

This chain joins TRBV12-3 or TRBV12-4 and TRBJ1-1, with D hard to call. The CDR3 has 13 residues. V lost 4 bases and J 0 bases, leaving 6 bases between the germline ends. The CDR3: CASSSSLNTEAFF. The CDR3 DNA follows: TGTGCCAGCAGTTCATCTCTGAACACTGAAGCTTTCTTT.

This clonotype has a handful of counts. V is TRBV27 and J is TRBJ1-6; TRBD1 is a possible D gene (5 bases). This CDR3 is built from 13 residues. Per germline, CDR1 MNHEY and CDR2 SMNVEV (reference sequence). V lost 0 bases and J lost 18, with 15 bases in between. The CDR3 protein is CASSLSVGQTRHF. As DNA, the CDR3 is TGTGCCAGCAGTTTATCTGTAGGACAAACACGCCACTTT.

V usage is TRBV7-2 and J usage is TRBJ2-1; D may be TRBD2 (7 bases). Germline CDR1 reads SGHTA; CDR2 reads FQGNSA. CDR3 length equals 16 residues. Trimming removed 1 base from V and 2 bases from J, with 12 bases in between. The CDR3 region has the DNA TGTGCCAGCAGCTTAGGCCCGGGGGGCCCCTACAATGAGCAGTTCTTC. Protein: CASSLGPGGPYNEQFF.

The chain links TRBV27 to TRBJ2-1; D gene uncertain. Germline V gives CDR1 MNHEY, CDR2 SMNVEV (reference sequence). The CDR3 is 13 amino acids. V was pared by 0 bases and J by 6 bases, with 6 bases between. The CDR3 nucleotides are TGTGCCAGCAGTTTATCGGGGTTCAATGAGCAGTTCTTC. This sequence encodes CASSLSGFNEQFF.

V usage is TRBV4-1 and J usage is TRBJ1-2; D not certain. With 0 bases removed from V and 3 bases from J, the gap between germline ends came to 11 bases. This CDR3 is built from 15 residues. The germline V gene has CDR1 MGHRA and CDR2 YSYEKL. CDR3 bases: TGCGCCAGCAGCCAAGATCCGGCCTCTTACTATGGCTACACCTTC. This sequence encodes CASSQDPASYYGYTF.

This clonotype was counted many times. The chain is built from TRBV4-1 and TRBJ1-1; D might be TRBD1 (6 bases). CDR1 is MGHRA, CDR2 YSYEKL, per germline. V was pared by 4 bases and J by 5 bases, with 17 bases between. The length of the CDR3 is 15 residues. The CDR3 DNA follows: TGCGCCAGCAGCCGCCGGGACATTGATTGGACTGAAGCTTTCTTT. It is translated as CASSRRDIDWTEAFF.

The genes are TRBV20-1 and TRBJ2-7; TRBD1 agrees at 9 bases. The CDR3 runs to 15 residues. CDR1 and CDR2 from the germline V gene are DFQATT and SNEGSKA (reference sequence). The junction had 10 bases not matched to a gene; V was cut back by 6 bases and J by 1 base. The CDR3 coding sequence is TGCAGTGCGGGCCAGTGGGACAGGGTATCCTACGAGCAGTACTTC. Translated: CSAGQWDRVSYEQYF.

The chain links TRBV2 to TRBJ2-1; D is ambiguous. This CDR3 comprises 9 residues. Germline CDR1 SNHLY, CDR2 FYNNEI. The V and J ends lost 11 bases and 4 bases respectively, with 3 bases between them. CDR3 in DNA: TGTGCCGGATACAATGAGCAGTTCTTC. Its protein product is CAGYNEQFF.